These T cell receptor beta chains were read from a single sample in a study of cytomegalovirus exposure and HLA in healthy donors. Sequencing was performed with immunoSEQ multiplex PCR; in TCRdb, only in-frame clones are kept and a portion is missing. The sample contains approximately 84,000 clones, about 75% of which appear only once. The material sequenced was PBMCs. These TCRs come from a man in his forties or fifties in good health and CMV-seronegative. Each CDR3 is given without its conserved first and last residue. Each record gives: CDR3 length, D gene, V gene, CDR3 protein. The D gene is left open where the match is weak.

11	NA	TRBV5-6	ASSLLIGSGYT
9	NA	TRBV10-3	AISDLYEQY
11	NA	TRBV6-1	ASSYTGNTEAF
12	NA	TRBV11-3	ASSLAEGNTEAF
13	NA	TRBV6-5	ASSYVPTGSYGYT
12	NA	TRBV6-5	ASSYDRWAGEAF
14	NA	TRBV7-6	ASSLFALGSGEPQH
11	NA	TRBV2	ASSDTGYPSAF
13	TRBD1	TRBV7-8	ASSLRGTGVQPQH
11	NA	TRBV28	ASSDPGVSGYT
11	NA	TRBV29-1	SVQGQGGQPQH
12	NA	TRBV6-1	ASSDINMNTEAF
12	TRBD2	TRBV7-7	ASSLGTSGYEQF
14	NA	TRBV5-4	ASSFGFNRVGETQY
11	NA	TRBV6-5	ASSYSAGSPPY
14	TRBD1	TRBV5-6	ASSLSGQGTTDTQY
16	TRBD2	TRBV7-7	ASSLKAGGLSVGETQY
17	TRBD2	TRBV10-2	ASSEDSAGGHSGANVLT
12	NA	TRBV6-5	ASSYSRGNTEAF
16	TRBD2	TRBV29-1	SVEDPIPGLAGRNTQY
13	TRBD2	TRBV5-6	ASSLVASGSAGQY
14	TRBD2	TRBV30	AWSVQGLAGEGEQF
13	NA	TRBV11-2	ASSLRGTLREKLF
12	TRBD1	TRBV6-1	ASSDRQGQVEQY
13	TRBD2	TRBV25-1	ASSDPSGGANEQF
14	TRBD1	TRBV9	ASSVASQGANEKLF
13	TRBD2	TRBV29-1	SVAIPAGVVDTQY
12	NA	TRBV7-6	ASSFGSSTDTQY
12	NA	TRBV5-4	ASSPRQEYNEQF
13	TRBD2	TRBV30	AWSGWSGRGNEQY
11	NA	TRBV19	ASSRQLSYEQY
12	NA	TRBV5-1	ASSPDTSGETQY